This TCR beta chain is from a study of blood T cell repertoires in COVID-19. The J segment lost 2 bases and the V segment lost 4 bases, leaving 9 bases of the junction unmatched. The CDR3 is 16 residues long. Germline CDR1 reads SGHRS; CDR2 reads YFSETQ. Profiled with immunoSEQ multiplex PCR; TCRdb holds only in-frame clones, not every one. This table has 150,000 to 200,000 clones, 87% appearing once. V gene TRBV5-1 combines with J gene TRBJ1-3; 7 nucleotides agree with TRBD1. This receptor was identified in a woman aged 60-75 years who had recovered from COVID-19. The sample comprised peripheral blood. The CDR3 loop reads CASSLQTTGPGNTIYF. As DNA, the CDR3 is TGCGCCAGCAGCCTTCAAACGACAGGGCCTGGAAACACCATATATTTT.